The T cell receptor (beta chain) under discussion was sequenced for a study of breast tumors, draining lymph nodes, adjacent tissues. Study-level findings and limits: Tumor T cell lymph node origin was a supported hypothesis, not proven. Compared with basal-like, luminal-like tumors shared significantly more repertoire with nontumor tissue. Compared with lymph nodes, tumors were less diverse; compared with nontumor tissue, more. Findings are consistent with lymph node origin and intratumoral expansion of most tumor T cells.

This CDR3 has 13 residues. The V gene's germline CDR1 is SGHVS and CDR2 FQNEAQ. With regard to this clonotype: What it binds is not known. One end of the junction does not line up with germline, which may come from a read error.

MiXCR was run by TCRdb on the multiplex PCR reads, yielding one entry per CDR3 protein. Of fewer than 15,000 distinct CDR3 sequences listed, 62% are singletons. The TCR sequence derives from a female donor with breast cancer. Some clones in this sample may be carry-over from other donors' samples. The sequenced sample was tumor-adjacent breast tissue. V gene TRBV7-8 combines with J gene TRBJ2-7; D is unresolved. CDR3 DNA: TGCGCCAGCAGCTTCGAACCTTACCATGAGGAGAAATTC. Translation gives CASSFEPYHEEKF.